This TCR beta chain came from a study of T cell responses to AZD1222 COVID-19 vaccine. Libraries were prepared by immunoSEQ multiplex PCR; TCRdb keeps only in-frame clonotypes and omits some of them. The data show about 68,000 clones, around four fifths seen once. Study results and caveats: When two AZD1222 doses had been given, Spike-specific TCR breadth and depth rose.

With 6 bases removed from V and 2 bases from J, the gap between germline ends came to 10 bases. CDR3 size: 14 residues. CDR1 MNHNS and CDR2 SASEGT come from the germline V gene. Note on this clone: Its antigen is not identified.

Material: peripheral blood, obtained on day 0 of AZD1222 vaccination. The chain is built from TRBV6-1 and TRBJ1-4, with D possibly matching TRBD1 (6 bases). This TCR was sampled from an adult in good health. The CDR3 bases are TGTGCCAGCAGCGATACAGGGACTAATGAAAAACTGTTTTTT. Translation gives CASSDTGTNEKLFF.